The 23 T cell receptor beta chains below all came from one sample that was sequenced in a study of blood T cell repertoires in COVID-19. Clones were read by immunoSEQ multiplex PCR, and TCRdb kept only the in-frame ones, dropping some. The repertoire holds roughly 330,000 clones, with 85% to 90% as singletons. Material: PBMCs or T cells enriched from blood (not recorded which). The source of these receptors is a woman aged 18-30 years who had recovered from COVID-19.

V and J are TRBV11-2 and TRBJ1-1, with D perhaps TRBD1 (5 bases). Germline V CDR1 and CDR2: SGHAT, FQNNGV. V lost 0 bases and J lost 7, with 9 bases in between. The CDR3 totals 13 residues. The CDR3 protein is CASSLDLGGEAFF. Here the CDR3 DNA reads TGTGCCAGCAGCTTAGATCTGGGGGGTGAAGCTTTCTTT. Looking up the rest from reference TRBV11-2 and TRBJ1-1 gives the full variable domain: EAGVAQSPRYKIIEKRQSVAFWCNPISGHATLYWYQQILGQGPKLLIQFQNNGVVDDSQLPKDRFSAERLKGVDSTLKIQPAKLEDSAVYLCASSLDLGGEAFFGQGTRLTVV.

The chain has TRBV7-2 and TRBJ1-6, with D unclear. V was trimmed by 7 bases and J by 7 bases, leaving 5 bases between them. Per the germline V gene, CDR1 is SGHTA and CDR2 is FQGNSA. CDR3 length: 11 residues. CDR3 residues: CASTLNSPLHF. The CDR3 DNA reads TGTGCCAGCACCCTCAATTCACCCCTCCACTTT.

The chain uses TRBV27 and TRBJ1-6; D gene unclear. Germline V gene data show CDR1 as MNHEY and CDR2 as SMNVEV (reference sequence). The V end was cut by 1 base, the J end by 5 bases, with 12 bases between. CDR3 length equals 16 residues. The DNA of the CDR3 is TGTGCCAGCAGTTTATACTCAACTCCGAATAATTCACCCCTCCACTTT. Its protein product is CASSLYSTPNNSPLHF.

A few counts support this clone. The V and J genes are TRBV12-3 or TRBV12-4 and TRBJ1-6, with 10 bases fitting TRBD1. The V gene end was trimmed by 6 bases and the J gene end by 10 bases; junction bases not matched to a gene: 3. The CDR3 is 13 residues long. CDR3 protein: CASRGQGESPLHF. CDR3 nucleotide sequence: TGTGCCAGCAGAGGACAGGGGGAATCACCCCTCCACTTT.

The chain combines TRBV11-2 with TRBJ1-2, with a possible D match to TRBD1 (6 bases). CDR3 size: 15 residues. CDR1 and CDR2 (germline): SGHAT, FQNNGV. V lost 1 base and J 0 bases, leaving 9 bases between the germline ends. The CDR3 coding sequence is TGTGCCAGCAGCTTAGGAAGGGGGTCTAACTATGGCTACACCTTC. It yields the protein CASSLGRGSNYGYTF.

V usage is TRBV19 and J usage is TRBJ2-7, with D perhaps TRBD1 (5 bases). Deletions cut 4 bases from V and 3 bases from J, with 10 bases between. Germline CDR1 and CDR2: LNHDA and SQIVND (reference sequence). This CDR3 has 13 amino acids. The CDR3 DNA reads TGTGCCAGTAGTAATAGGCAGGGCTACGAGCAGTACTTC. It translates to CASSNRQGYEQYF.

The V call is TRBV28, the J call TRBJ1-1; D is ambiguous. V dropped 8 bases and J dropped 3 bases, with 25 bases sitting between them. The CDR3 runs to 17 residues. The germline V gene encodes CDR1 MDHEN and CDR2 SYDVKM. The CDR3 DNA sequence: TGTGCCAGCGCACTTTCGAGGAGGAGGGCTAGGGACACTGAAGCTTTCTTT. Translating it yields CASALSRRRARDTEAFF.

V and J are TRBV30 and TRBJ1-2; 8 positions match TRBD1. The CDR3 extends over 15 amino acids. Germline V gene data show CDR1 as GTSNPN and CDR2 as SVGIG (reference sequence). Trimming removed 4 bases from V and 4 bases from J; junction bases left unmatched: 11. CDR3 amino acids: CAWKGQADLFYGYTF. As DNA, the CDR3 is TGTGCCTGGAAGGGACAGGCGGACCTCTTCTATGGCTACACCTTC.

The chain combines TRBV9 with TRBJ1-6; no clear D. The CDR3 is 12 amino acids. The germline V and J ends were trimmed by 4 bases and 10 bases, with 9 bases remaining between them. Germline V CDR1 and CDR2: SGDLS, YYNGEE. The CDR3 loop is CASSSPTSPLHF. CDR3 DNA sequence: TGTGCCAGCAGCTCGCCTACCTCACCCCTCCACTTT. Supplemented by reference TRBV9 and TRBJ1-6, the full variable domain reads DSGVTQTPKHLITATGQRVTLRCSPRSGDLSVYWYQQSLDQGLQFLIQYYNGEERAKGNILERFSAQQFPDLHSELNLSSLELGDSALYFCASSSPTSPLHFGNGTRLTVT.

The chain has TRBV21-1 and TRBJ2-5; the listed D gene, TRBD2, was not tested against the DNA. TRBV21-1 is flagged as a pseudogene. This CDR3 is 19 amino acids long. Here the CDR3 reads CASSKALGTSGRDQETQYF. Here the CDR3 DNA reads TGTGCCAGCAGCAAAGCGCTTGGGACTAGCGGGAGGGACCAAGAGACCCAGTACTTC.

The V call is TRBV30, the J call TRBJ1-1, with 7 nucleotides matching TRBD1. V was pared by 4 bases and J by 3 bases, with 8 bases of the junction left unmatched. The CDR3 runs 14 residues. Germline CDR1 is GTSNPN and CDR2 is SVGIG (reference sequence). The CDR3 here is CAWTWTGGDTEAFF. For the CDR3, the DNA is TGTGCCTGGACTTGGACAGGAGGGGACACTGAAGCTTTCTTT.

This clone was seen just once. One end of the junction varies from germline; a read error may be responsible. J is TRBJ2-1 and V is TRBV5-1; D is perhaps TRBD1 (6 bases). Germline loops: CDR1 SGHRS, CDR2 YFSETQ. The CDR3 consists of 13 residues. DNA for the CDR3: TGCGCCAGCAGCTTGGAGGCTTCCGGACAGTTCGTCTTC. Translation: CASSLEASGQFVF.

V is TRBV6-5 and J is TRBJ1-5, with D possibly TRBD1 on 6 matching bases. This CDR3 is built from 14 residues. Per germline, CDR1 MNHEY and CDR2 SVGAGI. Trimming shortened V by 2 bases and J by 4 bases, and 9 bases separated the two germline ends. CDR3 in amino acids: CASSYSQGNQPQHF. CDR3 DNA: TGTGCCAGCAGTTACAGTCAGGGGAATCAGCCCCAGCATTTT.

CDR3 coding DNA: TGTGCCAGTAGTATAGTAAGGGGTGAAGCTTTCTTT. Translated: CASSIVRGEAFF. This sequence joins TRBV19 and TRBJ1-1; maybe TRBD1 (5 bases). V was clipped by 1 base and J by 7 bases, with 7 bases between them. CDR3 length: 12 residues. Germline V gene data show CDR1 as LNHDA and CDR2 as SQIVND (reference sequence). Looking up the rest from reference TRBV19 and TRBJ1-1 gives the full variable domain: DGGITQSPKYLFRKEGQNVTLSCEQNLNHDAMYWYRQDPGQGLRLIYYSQIVNDFQKGDIAEGYSVSREKKESFPLTVTSAQKNPTAFYLCASSIVRGEAFFGQGTRLTVV.

The V gene is TRBV19, the J gene TRBJ2-7, with 9 bases identical to TRBD1. The CDR3 totals 14 residues. With V trimmed by 3 bases and J by 3 bases, 3 bases remained unmatched. Germline CDR1 reads LNHDA; CDR2 reads SQIVND (reference sequence). Here the CDR3 DNA reads TGTGCCAGTAGTATCCGACAGGGGGACTACGAGCAGTACTTC. Residues: CASSIRQGDYEQYF.

This chain joins TRBV3-1 (or the pseudogene TRBV3-2) and TRBJ1-2; 10 nucleotides align to TRBD1. The CDR3 is 16 amino acids. The trim removed 4 bases at V and 3 bases at J, leaving 8 bases unmatched. Germline V gene data show CDR1 as LGHDT and CDR2 as YNNKEL (reference sequence). DNA for the CDR3: TGTGCCAGCAGCCGTATACGACAGGGGGCCTACTATGGCTACACCTTC. Translated, it gives CASSRIRQGAYYGYTF.

The chain combines TRBV19 with TRBJ1-3; D is uncertain. This CDR3 has 16 residues. Germline CDR1 reads LNHDA; CDR2 reads SQIVND (reference sequence). Trimming removed 9 bases from V and 0 bases from J, with 18 bases in between. This CDR3 is CASSMEALSSGNTIYF. CDR3 DNA: TGTGCCAGCTCAATGGAGGCCCTCTCCTCTGGAAACACCATATATTTT.

A single count supports this clone. The chain employs TRBV3-1 (or the pseudogene TRBV3-2) and TRBJ1-5; 8 bases match TRBD1. Losses at the gene ends were 3 bases for V and 4 bases for J; bases not matched to a gene: 8. Germline assignment: CDR1 LGHDT and CDR2 YNNKEL (reference sequence). This CDR3 region has 16 residues. CDR3 loop: CASSQRQGLGNQPQHF. The CDR3 coding sequence is TGTGCCAGCAGCCAGCGACAGGGGTTAGGAAATCAGCCCCAGCATTTT.

This sequence joins TRBV11-3 and TRBJ2-2, with 7 bases aligning to TRBD2. Germline CDR1 SGHNT, CDR2 YENEEA. The CDR3 is 14 amino acids. Trimming took 6 bases from V and 5 from J; bases not matched to a gene: 6. CDR3 bases: TGTGCCAGCAGGCCTAGCGGTGGGACCGGGGAGCTGTTTTTT. Its translation is CASRPSGGTGELFF.

The chain recombines TRBV21-1 with TRBJ1-2; the table's D gene call, TRBD1, was not cross checked with the DNA. TRBV21-1 is designated a pseudogene. This CDR3 has 14 residues. The CDR3 DNA reads as TGTGCCAGCAGCAAAAGAAAGGGGCTCAAGGGCTACACCTTC. It is translated as CASSKRKGLKGYTF.

V and J are TRBV6-5 and TRBJ1-1; D gene unclear. The CDR3 totals 13 residues. The ends were cut back, 6 bases at V and 1 base at J, with 9 bases in the middle. Germline values: CDR1 MNHEY, CDR2 SVGAGI. The chain's CDR3 is CASSTAPNTEAFF. CDR3 sequence (DNA): TGTGCCAGCAGCACAGCTCCGAACACTGAAGCTTTCTTT.

The V call is TRBV18, the J call TRBJ1-2, with D perhaps matching TRBD1 (6 bases). Germline V CDR1 and CDR2: KGHSH, LQKENI. Trimming left V 6 bases short and J 4 bases short, with 12 bases between. This CDR3 is 13 amino acids long. The CDR3 DNA follows: TGTGCCAGCTCCCCGGACAGTTCCTATGGCTACACCTTC. It specifies CASSPDSSYGYTF.

This clone has only a few counts. The chain links TRBV3-1 (or the pseudogene TRBV3-2) to TRBJ1-2; unclear D gene. This CDR3 region has 12 residues. The germline gives CDR1 LGHDT, CDR2 YNNKEL (reference sequence). The V and J ends lost 2 bases and 6 bases respectively, with 7 bases between them. DNA for the CDR3: TGTGCCAGCAGCCAAACAGTTAATGGCTACACCTTC. The encoded protein is CASSQTVNGYTF.